One sample yielded the 14 T cell receptor beta chains listed below, sequenced in a study of tumor-infiltrating lymphocytes in primary liver carcinoma. A constant-region primer served to make TCR beta cDNA from approximately 490 ng total RNA. Slightly modified ARM-PCR served as the procedure for the TCR beta libraries. These libraries came from three rounds of nested multiplex PCR. The first two PCR rounds used TRBV1-TRBV30 primers with a Cbeta primer, nine to eleven cycles each. Via MiXCR, TCRdb re-called the multiplex PCR reads, giving one row per CDR3 protein. The sample holds fewer than 350,000 distinct CDR3 sequences, around three fifths seen once. In addition to blood RNA drawn from unsorted whole blood, germline DNA was extracted. Material for sequencing was peripheral blood. The receptors derive from a man in his forties with primary liver carcinoma and hepatitis B virus infection.

This chain links TRBV6-6 with TRBJ1-4, with D perhaps matching TRBD1 (5 bases). Germline CDR1 reads MNHNY; CDR2 reads SVGAGI (reference sequence). This CDR3 contains 14 residues. V lost 2 bases, J lost 14 bases, and 18 bases lay in between. In nucleotides, the CDR3 is TGTGCCAGCAGTTACGTGGGGGGAGGTGAACAGCTGTTTTTT. Translation: CASSYVGGGEQLFF.

Comment on this clonotype: At one end, the junction sequence differs from germline, possibly due to a read error. The chain carries TRBV28 and TRBJ2-3; TRBD2 aligns across 10 bases. The CDR3 is 18 residues long. Per the germline V gene, CDR1 is MDHEN and CDR2 is SYDVKM. The CDR3 loop is CACSSPGRLAGSPDTQYF. CDR3 in DNA: TGTGCCTGCAGTTCCCCTGGAAGACTAGCGGGTAGCCCAGATACGCAGTATTTT. The complete variable domain, with remaining parts taken from reference TRBV28 and TRBJ2-3, reads DVKVTQSSRYLVKRTGEKVFLECVQDMDHENMFWYRQDPGLGLRLIYFSYDVKMKEKGDIPEGYSVSREKKERFSLILESASTNQTSMYLCACSSPGRLAGSPDTQYFGPGTRLTVL.

Regarding this clonotype: A much larger clone lies a single base off, so this may be a read error. The chain has TRBV6-2 or TRBV6-3 and TRBJ2-7; D unresolved. Trimming cost V 2 bases and J 3 bases, with 5 bases left between them. Germline lookup yields CDR1 MNHEY and CDR2 SVGEGT. This CDR3 is 12 amino acids long. CDR3 protein: CASSYTYYEQYF. The CDR3 DNA sequence: TGTGCCAGCAGTTACACATACTACGAGCAGTACTTC.

The J gene is TRBJ2-5, the V gene TRBV29-1; D may be TRBD1 (5 bases). The CDR3 contains 15 residues. Germline V gene data show CDR1 as SQVTM and CDR2 as ANQGSEA. Trimming left V 6 bases short and J 4 bases short, with 21 bases between. The chain's CDR3 is CSVRVSRGLGETQYF. The CDR3 nucleotides are TGCAGCGTCCGAGTGAGTAGGGGCCTCGGAGAGACCCAGTACTTC.

This clonotype was recorded many times. The chain couples TRBV4-1 to TRBJ1-1; 7 positions match TRBD1. V lost 4 bases and J lost 5; bases outside the gene matches: 10. Germline V gives CDR1 MGHRA, CDR2 YSYEKL. The CDR3 covers 15 residues. This chain's CDR3 is CASSRSGEGQTEAFF. CDR3 coding DNA: TGCGCCAGCAGCCGATCAGGGGAGGGACAGACTGAAGCTTTCTTT.

This clonotype was seen only a few times. The chain combines TRBV6-1 with TRBJ2-3, with 8 bases that match TRBD2. CDR1 and CDR2 from the germline V gene are MNHNS and SASEGT. Germline trimming cut 8 bases from V and 2 bases from J; bases unmatched to any gene: 6. The CDR3 extends over 14 amino acids. CDR3: CASARLAFTDTQYF. The DNA for the CDR3 is TGTGCCAGCGCCCGACTAGCGTTCACAGATACGCAGTATTTT.

Points on this clonotype: It may be a read error: a sequence one base away is much more abundant. The chain carries TRBV6-5 and TRBJ1-5; TRBD1 aligns across 7 bases. Germline CDR1 and CDR2: MNHEY and SVGAGI. CDR3 length: 15 residues. The DNA of the CDR3 is TGTGCCAGCAGTTCTAGGGACAGTGGAAATCAGTCCCAGCATTTT. Translating it yields CASSSRDSGNQSQHF.

A remark on this clonotype: A single base separates this from a much larger clone, so it may be a read error. This chain links TRBV4-2 with TRBJ1-5, with a possible D match to TRBD1 (5 bases). The V end was cut by 5 bases, the J end by 7 bases, with 12 bases between. The CDR3 consists of 13 residues. Germline CDR1 reads LGHNA; CDR2 reads YNFKEQ. The CDR3 spells CASSDRQCQPQHF. The CDR3 coding sequence is TGTGCCAGCAGCGATCGACAGTGCCAGCCCCAGCATTTT.

The CDR3 region is CASSLSVTEAFF. CDR3 nucleotides: TGTGCCAGCAGCCTCAGTGTCACTGAAGCTTTCTTT. J is TRBJ1-1 and V is TRBV7-9; the D is unclear. The CDR3 is made up of 12 amino acids. The V end lost 5 bases, the J end lost 4 bases, and 8 bases lay between the germline ends. CDR1 is SEHNR, CDR2 FQNEAQ, per germline (reference sequence).

A word on this clonotype: This may be a read error, as it is one base from a much larger clone. The chain combines TRBV10-3 with TRBJ2-5; D unresolved. The V gene's germline CDR1 is ENHRY and CDR2 SYGVKD. This CDR3 spans 14 amino acids. The chain's CDR3 is CVIRLLTRQETQYF. The CDR3 DNA follows: TGTGTCATCAGGTTGCTGACCCGTCAAGAGACCCAGTACTTC.

Points on this clonotype: A much larger clone is a single base away; this may be a read error. The rearrangement uses TRBV6-5 and TRBJ2-2; TRBD2 might be the D (6 bases). This CDR3 has 14 amino acids. Germline V gene sequence: CDR1 MNHEY, CDR2 SVGAGI. CDR3 residues: CASSYGGFDGELLF. For the CDR3, the DNA is TGTGCCAGCAGTTACGGGGGGTTCGACGGGGAGCTGCTTTTT.

This clonotype was counted at least ten times. The chain has TRBV6-6 and TRBJ2-1; D tentatively fits TRBD1 or TRBD2 (6 bases each). Germline loops: CDR1 MNHNY, CDR2 SVGAGI (reference sequence). The ends were cut back, 7 bases at V and 6 bases at J, with 22 bases in the middle. The CDR3 has 16 amino acids. The CDR3 sequence: CASTYSGGPQGNEQFF. The DNA for the CDR3 is TGTGCCAGCACCTATAGTGGGGGGCCCCAGGGCAATGAGCAGTTCTTC.

At least ten counts were recorded for this clonotype. The rearrangement joins TRBV4-2 to TRBJ2-5; D unclear. Germline V gene lookup returns CDR1 LGHNA and CDR2 YNFKEQ. V gave up 0 bases and J gave up 1 base, with 9 bases separating them. This CDR3 contains 15 residues. CDR3 sequence reads: CASSQDQEPQETQYF. As DNA, the CDR3 is TGTGCCAGCAGCCAAGATCAAGAACCCCAAGAGACCCAGTACTTC.

The chain is built from TRBV30 and TRBJ2-3, with TRBD2 identical over 10 bases. The CDR3 is made up of 14 amino acids. J gave up 7 bases and V 3 bases, and 7 bases lay outside the gene matches. Germline V gene data show CDR1 as GTSNPN and CDR2 as SVGIG (reference sequence). The chain's CDR3 is CAWSSLAGVNTQYF. The CDR3 bases are TGTGCCTGGAGCTCCCTAGCGGGGGTGAATACGCAGTATTTT. Filled out from reference TRBV30 and TRBJ2-3, the complete variable domain reads SQTIHQWPATLVQPVGSPLSLECTVEGTSNPNLYWYRQAAGRGLQLLFYSVGIGQISSEVPQNLSASRPQDRQFILSSKKLLLSDSGFYLCAWSSLAGVNTQYFGPGTRLTVL.